A single sample gave rise to the 10 T cell receptor beta chains below, sequenced in a study of regulatory T cells in long-lasting Graves disease. Assembly of TCR beta libraries relied on iRepertoire HTBI primers together with Arm-PCR of CDR3 regions. TCRdb re-derived calls from the multiplex PCR reads in MiXCR, one entry per CDR3 protein. Of about 450,000 distinct CDR3 sequences in the sample, roughly 15% were seen once. The sample's time point: newly diagnosed GD, antithyroid drugs for less than 3 months. Extracted RNA from PBMCs served as the source of the TCR library. These data also formed part of another study, on T cells in Graves' hyperthyroidism and ophthalmopathy.

Sequencing was performed on peripheral blood mononuclear cells (PBMCs), taken at new diagnosis, from a patient treated with antithyroid drugs. The receptors here all came from a woman aged 25 to 39 with Graves disease.

This clonotype showed up many times. The chain couples TRBV12-3 or TRBV12-4 to TRBJ1-1, with TRBD1 as a possible D gene (6 bases). Trimming cost V 8 bases and J 4 bases, with 17 bases left between them. The length of the CDR3 is 14 residues. The CDR3 DNA sequence: TGTGCCAGCCGATGGACAGTCGGCGGCACTGAAGCTTTCTTT. It codes for CASRWTVGGTEAFF.

This clonotype has at least ten counts. The chain links TRBV5-1 to TRBJ2-2; no clear D. Per the germline V gene, CDR1 is SGHRS and CDR2 is YFSETQ. Trimming removed 2 bases at V and 2 bases at J, with 10 bases between. The CDR3 has 15 amino acids. CDR3 nucleotides: TGCGCCAGCAGCTTCCTTGTCGGCAACACCGGGGAGCTGTTTTTT. Its translation: CASSFLVGNTGELFF.

CDR3 residues: CASSTLAGQGDTQYF. CDR3 DNA: TGTGCCAGCAGTACTTTAGCGGGTCAGGGGGATACGCAGTATTTT. V gene TRBV25-1 combines with J gene TRBJ2-3; a weak D match, TRBD2 (7 bases). The CDR3 consists of 15 residues. Germline loops: CDR1 MGHDK, CDR2 SYGVNS. Trimming stripped 5 bases from V and 6 bases from J, with 18 bases between.

CDR3 region: CASRTTSGRAYEQYF. The CDR3 DNA follows: TGTGCCAGCAGAACGACTAGCGGGAGGGCCTACGAGCAGTACTTC. V gene TRBV3-1 combines with J gene TRBJ2-7; 14 bases map to TRBD2. Trimming at V came to 6 bases and at J to 2 bases, leaving 3 bases not matched to a gene. CDR3 size: 15 residues. From germline, CDR1 is LGHDT and CDR2 YNNKEL (reference sequence).

This clonotype was observed many times. The V call is TRBV11-2, the J call TRBJ1-1; D is possibly TRBD1 (5 bases). V was cut by 4 bases and J by 4 bases, with 13 bases left in between. The CDR3 is 14 residues long. Germline V lookup: CDR1 SGHAT, CDR2 FQNNGV. The CDR3 is CASSSIGTFTEAFF. The CDR3 DNA reads as TGTGCCAGCAGCTCCATCGGGACGTTCACTGAAGCTTTCTTT.

The table lists this clonotype with many counts. V gene TRBV6-2 or TRBV6-3 combines with J gene TRBJ1-5; D gene ambiguous. The CDR3 spans 13 residues. V was cut by 2 bases and J by 2 bases, with 4 bases left in between. The germline gives CDR1 MNHEY, CDR2 SVGEGT. The CDR3: CASSYNGNQPQHF. The CDR3 nucleotides read TGTGCCAGCAGTTACAACGGCAATCAGCCCCAGCATTTT.

In its sample, this clonotype was seen a few times. The CDR3 does not end in the conserved phenylalanine or tryptophan, so this is likely a read error. The V and J genes are TRBV28 and TRBJ1-1; no firm D call. This CDR3 comprises 14 residues. Trimming took 1 base from V and 4 from J, leaving 10 bases between them. Germline V gene sequence: CDR1 MDHEN, CDR2 SYDVKM. The CDR3 region is CASSLYPLSTEAFL. The CDR3 DNA reads as TGTGCCAGCAGTTTATACCCCCTCAGCACTGAAGCTTTCCTT.

This clonotype was observed many times. This chain connects TRBV7-8 to TRBJ2-7; 9 nucleotides align to TRBD1. V dropped 0 bases and J dropped 0; count of bases not matched to a gene: 6. CDR3 length equals 17 residues. CDR1 is SGHVS, CDR2 FQNEAQ, per germline. CDR3 DNA sequence: TGTGCCAGCAGCTTAGCTGAGGGACAGGGCTACTCCTACGAGCAGTACTTC. Translation gives CASSLAEGQGYSYEQYF.

This clonotype was counted only a few times. The chain links TRBV5-6 to TRBJ2-5, with unresolved D. Trimming pared 0 bases from V and 4 bases from J, leaving 13 bases between. CDR1 is SGHDT, CDR2 YYEEEE, per germline. The CDR3 is made up of 15 amino acids. The DNA of the CDR3 is TGTGCCAGCAGCTTGGCCTTGGCAGGTTTAGAGACCCAGTACTTC. It encodes CASSLALAGLETQYF.

This clonotype has at least ten counts. The genes are TRBV6-8 and TRBJ2-1; D is unresolved. CDR1 is MNHGY and CDR2 is SAAAGT in the germline V gene. Trimming stripped 10 bases from V and 6 bases from J, with 10 bases between. This CDR3 is 11 amino acids long. The CDR3 nucleotides read TGTGCCACTTTTTTCGGCAATGAGCAGTTCTTC. Translation: CATFFGNEQFF.